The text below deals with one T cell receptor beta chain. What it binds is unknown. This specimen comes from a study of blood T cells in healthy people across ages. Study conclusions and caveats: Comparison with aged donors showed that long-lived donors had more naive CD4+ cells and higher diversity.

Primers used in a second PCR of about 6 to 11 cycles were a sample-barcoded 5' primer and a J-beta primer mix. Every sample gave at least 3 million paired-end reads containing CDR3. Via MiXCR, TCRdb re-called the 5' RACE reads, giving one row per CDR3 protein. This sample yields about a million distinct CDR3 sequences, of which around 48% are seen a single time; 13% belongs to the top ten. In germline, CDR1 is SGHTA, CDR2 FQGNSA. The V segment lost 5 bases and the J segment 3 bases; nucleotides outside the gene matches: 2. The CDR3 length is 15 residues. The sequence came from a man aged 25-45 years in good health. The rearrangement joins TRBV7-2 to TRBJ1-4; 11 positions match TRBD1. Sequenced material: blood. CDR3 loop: CASSGQGAANEKLFF. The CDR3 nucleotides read TGTGCCAGCAGCGGACAGGGGGCGGCTAATGAAAAACTGTTTTTT.